The 8 T cell receptor beta chains given below trace back to one sample, sequenced in a study of glioma-infiltrating T cells after dendritic cell vaccination. The repertoire was sequenced with immunoSEQ multiplex PCR; TCRdb's copy has only in-frame clones and lacks some. The table lists about 92,000 clones, more than 75% of them singletons. Sequenced material: blood, taken before dendritic cell vaccination. These receptors were taken from a human donor with glioblastoma.

V gene TRBV4-1 combines with J gene TRBJ2-7, with 11 bases matching TRBD1. Germline-derived CDR1 and CDR2 are MGHRA and YSYEKL. The CDR3 runs to 17 residues. V was clipped by 0 bases and J by 1 base; unmatched bases: 5. The CDR3 bases are TGCGCCAGCAGCCAAGATCTGGGGACAGGGGGATCCTACGAGCAGTACTTC. Amino acid sequence: CASSQDLGTGGSYEQYF.

To note about this clone: The sample has other DNA sequences that encode this CDR3 too. V is TRBV5-1 and J is TRBJ1-6; D is perhaps TRBD1 (5 bases). The CDR3 consists of 16 residues. The germline gives CDR1 SGHRS, CDR2 YFSETQ. Trimming removed 0 bases from V and 3 bases from J, with 10 bases in between. The CDR3 region is CASSLDGGGYNSPLHF. The CDR3 DNA sequence: TGCGCCAGCAGCTTGGATGGGGGGGGCTATAATTCACCCCTCCACTTT.

The chain combines TRBV7-9 with TRBJ1-1; 9 bases line up with TRBD1. Germline-derived CDR1 and CDR2 are SEHNR and FQNEAQ (reference sequence). The length of the CDR3 is 13 residues. With V trimmed by 5 bases and J by 8 bases, 6 bases remained unmatched. The DNA for the CDR3 is TGTGCCAGCAGCCCGGGGACAGGGACAGAAGCTTTCTTT. Amino acids: CASSPGTGTEAFF.

The rearrangement links TRBV29-1 to TRBJ1-2; tentative D call: TRBD1 (5 bases). The V end lost 2 bases, the J end lost 4 bases, and 14 bases lay between the germline ends. The CDR3 contains 14 residues. Germline CDR1 and CDR2: SQVTM and ANQGSEA. The CDR3: CSVEKGAGVYGYTF. The CDR3 DNA follows: TGCAGCGTTGAAAAGGGAGCGGGGGTCTATGGCTACACCTTC. The whole variable domain, filled in from reference TRBV29-1 and TRBJ1-2, reads SAVISQKPSRDICQRGTSLTIQCQVDSQVTMMFWYRQQPGQSLTLIATANQGSEATYESGFVIDKFPISRPNLTFSTLTVSNMSPEDSSIYLCSVEKGAGVYGYTFGSGTRLTVV.

V gene TRBV7-2 combines with J gene TRBJ1-1; weak D call: TRBD1 (5 bases). CDR1 is SGHTA, CDR2 FQGNSA, per germline. V was shortened by 2 bases and J by 4 bases, with 8 bases between the two germline ends. CDR3 length equals 13 residues. CDR3 sequence: CASSLNGGTEAFF. The CDR3 region has the DNA TGTGCCAGCAGCTTAAACGGGGGCACTGAAGCTTTCTTT. Using reference TRBV7-2 and TRBJ1-1 for the parts outside the CDR3, the full variable domain is GAGVSQSPSNKVTEKGKDVELRCDPISGHTALYWYRQSLGQGLEFLIYFQGNSAPDKSGLPSDRFSAERTGGSVSTLTIQRTQQEDSAVYLCASSLNGGTEAFFGQGTRLTVV.

The chain combines TRBV9 with TRBJ2-7; perhaps TRBD1 as D (5 bases). This CDR3 comprises 12 residues. Deletions cut 5 bases from V and 5 bases from J, with 11 bases between. CDR1 SGDLS and CDR2 YYNGEE come from the germline V gene. Here the CDR3 reads CASSYRSDEQYF. The CDR3 DNA is TGTGCCAGCAGTTACAGGAGCGACGAGCAGTACTTC.

V and J are TRBV4-1 and TRBJ1-6, with TRBD1 matching over 7 bases. The germline V gene has CDR1 MGHRA and CDR2 YSYEKL. The CDR3 length is 15 residues. Losses at the gene ends were 8 bases for V and 6 bases for J; bases not matched to a gene: 10. This CDR3 is CASSPIGQANSPLHF. CDR3 nucleotides: TGCGCCAGCTCCCCCATCGGACAGGCTAATTCACCCCTCCACTTT.

This chain connects TRBV4-3 to TRBJ1-3, with TRBD1 matching 8 bases. In germline, CDR1 is LGHNA, CDR2 YSLEER. With 1 base clipped from V and 2 bases from J, the junction kept 1 base outside the gene matches. The length of the CDR3 is 15 residues. For the CDR3, the DNA is TGCGCCAGCAGCCAAGGGACAGGGACTGGAAACACCATATATTTT. Translated: CASSQGTGTGNTIYF.